These 3 T cell receptor beta chains originate from one sample sequenced in a study of T-cell memory formation after mild COVID-19. TCRdb reprocessed the 5' RACE reads via MiXCR and lists one record per CDR3 protein. The data hold fewer than 300,000 distinct CDR3 sequences, with about a sixth observed a single time. The sequenced material came from PBMCs or a T cell subset sorted from them (not recorded which). The source is a man aged 18 to 29 who had mild COVID-19 (a few samples of this study predate the infection). Cell type and time point are not known.

As DNA, the CDR3 is TGCAGTGCTAGAGATCCGCAGTCGGGGCCGATCGTGCAGTTCTTC. Amino acid sequence: CSARDPQSGPIVQFF. V and J are TRBV20-1 and TRBJ2-1, with D perhaps TRBD1 or TRBD2 (5 bases each). In germline, CDR1 is DFQATT, CDR2 SNEGSKA (reference sequence). The V end was cut by 0 bases, the J end by 12 bases, with 21 bases between. The CDR3 runs 15 residues.

The rearrangement links TRBV6-5 to TRBJ1-2; D is ambiguous. The CDR3 contains 15 residues. Germline V gene sequence: CDR1 MNHEY, CDR2 SVGAGI. V gave up 0 bases and J gave up 5 bases, with 13 bases separating them. The DNA of the CDR3 is TGTGCCAGCAGTTACTCAGAGGCAGCCTCGTATGGCTACACCTTC. Its translation: CASSYSEAASYGYTF.

The chain is built from TRBV14 and TRBJ1-4, with 9 bases that match TRBD1. The CDR3 loop spans 13 amino acids. The J segment lost 7 bases and the V segment lost 5 bases, leaving 2 bases of the junction unmatched. Germline V lookup: CDR1 SGHDN, CDR2 FVKESK. CDR3 coding DNA: TGTGCCAGCAGCAGGGGACAGGGTGAAAAACTGTTTTTT. Translation: CASSRGQGEKLFF.